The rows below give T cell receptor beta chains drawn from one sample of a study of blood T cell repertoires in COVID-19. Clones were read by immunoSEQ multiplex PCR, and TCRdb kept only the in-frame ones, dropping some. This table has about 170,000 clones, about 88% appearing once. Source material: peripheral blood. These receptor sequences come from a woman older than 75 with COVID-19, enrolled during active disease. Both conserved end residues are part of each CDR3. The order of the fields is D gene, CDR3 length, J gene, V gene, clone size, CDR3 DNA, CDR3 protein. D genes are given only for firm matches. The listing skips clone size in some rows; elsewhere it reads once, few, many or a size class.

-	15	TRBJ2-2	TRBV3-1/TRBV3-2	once	TGTGCCAGCAGCCACGACAGAATAACCACCGGGGAGCTGTTTTTT	CASSHDRITTGELFF
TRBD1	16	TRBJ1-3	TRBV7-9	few	TGTGCCAGCAGCCGGATAATGGGGACAGCTGGAAACACCATATATTTT	CASSRIMGTAGNTIYF
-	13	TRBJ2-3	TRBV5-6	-	TGTGCCAGCAGGTCGTTTGGGGCGGATACGCAGTATTTT	CASRSFGADTQYF
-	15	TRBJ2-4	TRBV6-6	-	TGTGCCAGCAGTGAGGGAGGTTTAGCCAAAAACATTCAGTACTTC	CASSEGGLAKNIQYF
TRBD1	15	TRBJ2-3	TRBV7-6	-	TGTGCCAGCAGCTCCGGACAGGGTTCATCAGATACGCAGTATTTT	CASSSGQGSSDTQYF
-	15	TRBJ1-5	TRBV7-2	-	TGTGCCAGCAGCTTAGCGCCGGGGAGCAATCAGCCCCAGCATTTT	CASSLAPGSNQPQHF
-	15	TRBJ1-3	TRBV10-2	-	TGCGCCAGCAGTAAACAGCCGTTTGTCGGAAACACCATATATTTT	CASSKQPFVGNTIYF
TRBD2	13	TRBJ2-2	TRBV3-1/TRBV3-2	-	TGTGCCAGCAAGACTAGCGGGAACGGGGAGCTGTTTTTT	CASKTSGNGELFF
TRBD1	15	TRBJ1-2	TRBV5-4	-	TGTGCCAGCAACCCCGGGACAGGGGGCAACTATGGCTACACCTTC	CASNPGTGGNYGYTF
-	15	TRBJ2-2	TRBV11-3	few	TGTGCCAGCAGCTCGACAGCCGCGAACACCGGGGAGCTGTTTTTT	CASSSTAANTGELFF
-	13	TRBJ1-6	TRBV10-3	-	TGTGCCATCAGTGATTTATATAATTCACCCCTCCACTTT	CAISDLYNSPLHF
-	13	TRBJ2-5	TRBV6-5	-	TGTGCCAGCAGCGGCTGGGCGTCAGAGACCCAGTACTTC	CASSGWASETQYF
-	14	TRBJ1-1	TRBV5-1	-	TGCGCCAGCAGGTCCCAGGGTTCGGGCACTGAAGCTTTCTTT	CASRSQGSGTEAFF
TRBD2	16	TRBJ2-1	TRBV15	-	TGTGCCACCAGCAGAACTATAGCGGGAGGGCCGGATGAGCAGTTCTTC	CATSRTIAGGPDEQFF
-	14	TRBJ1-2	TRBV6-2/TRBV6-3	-	TGTGCCAGCAGTTACTCGACGGGGGAGGAGGGCTACACCTTC	CASSYSTGEEGYTF
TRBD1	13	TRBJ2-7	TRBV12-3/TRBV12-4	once	TGTGCCAGCAGGTCCGGGACAGGGGTTGAGCAGTACTTC	CASRSGTGVEQYF
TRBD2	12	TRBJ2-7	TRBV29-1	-	TGCAGCGCCGGGGCGGGGGTATACGAGCAGTACTTC	CSAGAGVYEQYF
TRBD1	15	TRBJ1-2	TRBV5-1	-	TGCGCCAGCAGCTTGGACGGACAGGGGATCTATGGCTACACCTTC	CASSLDGQGIYGYTF
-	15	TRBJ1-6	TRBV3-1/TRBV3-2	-	TGTGCCAGCAGCCCACGTGGGAGAGGTAATTCACCCCTCCACTTT	CASSPRGRGNSPLHF
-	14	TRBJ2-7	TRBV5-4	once	TGTGCCAGCAGCCTTGATAGCGCTTCCTACGAGCAGTACTTC	CASSLDSASYEQYF
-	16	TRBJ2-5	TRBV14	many	TGTGCCAGCAGCCAAGGTGGTGCTCGAGCGGGAGAGACCCAGTACTTC	CASSQGGARAGETQYF
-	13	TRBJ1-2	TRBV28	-	TGTGCCAGCAGTTTATGGCAGGATAATGGCTACACCTTC	CASSLWQDNGYTF
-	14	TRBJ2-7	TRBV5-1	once	TGCGCCAGCAGCTTGGCCGGTGCGACCTACGAGCAGTACTTC	CASSLAGATYEQYF
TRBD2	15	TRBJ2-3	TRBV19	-	TGTGCCAGTAGTATTAGCGGGAGCCCGACAGATACGCAGTATTTT	CASSISGSPTDTQYF
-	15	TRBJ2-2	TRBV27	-	TGTGCCAGCAGTTTAAATGGGCGGAACACCGGGGAGCTGTTTTTT	CASSLNGRNTGELFF
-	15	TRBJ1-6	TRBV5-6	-	TGTGCCAGCAGCGACTACAGGGTACCTAATTCACCCCTCCACTTT	CASSDYRVPNSPLHF
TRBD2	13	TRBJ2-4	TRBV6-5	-	TGTGCCAGTAACGCGGGGGTTACGAGCATTCAGTACTTC	CASNAGVTSIQYF
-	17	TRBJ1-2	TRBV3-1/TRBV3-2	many	TGTGCCAGCAGCCAAGATTATCGGGGAGGGGGTTGTGATGGCTACACCTTC	CASSQDYRGGGCDGYTF
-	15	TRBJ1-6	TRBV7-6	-	TGTGCCAGCAGCTTAGAGGCGCGGCAAGATTCACCCCTCCACTTT	CASSLEARQDSPLHF
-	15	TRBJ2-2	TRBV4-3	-	TGCGCCAGCAGCCAAGGCACAACGAACACCGGGGAGCTGTTTTTT	CASSQGTTNTGELFF
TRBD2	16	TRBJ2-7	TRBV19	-	TGTGCCAGTAGTTCCGCCCGGACTAGCGGGAGAGGGGAGCAGTACTTC	CASSSARTSGRGEQYF
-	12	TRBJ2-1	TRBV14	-	TGTGCCAGCAGCCAAGGATCGCGTGTGCAGTTCTTC	CASSQGSRVQFF
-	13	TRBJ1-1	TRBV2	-	TGTGCCAGCACCGTTTTTCCGAACACTGAAGCTTTCTTT	CASTVFPNTEAFF
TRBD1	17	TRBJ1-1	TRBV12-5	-	TGTGCTAGTGGTTTGGAAAGAGGACAGGGTCGGGACACTGAAGCTTTCTTT	CASGLERGQGRDTEAFF
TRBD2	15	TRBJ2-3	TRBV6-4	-	TGTGCCAGCAGTGCAACTAGCGGGGGCACAGATACGCAGTATTTT	CASSATSGGTDTQYF